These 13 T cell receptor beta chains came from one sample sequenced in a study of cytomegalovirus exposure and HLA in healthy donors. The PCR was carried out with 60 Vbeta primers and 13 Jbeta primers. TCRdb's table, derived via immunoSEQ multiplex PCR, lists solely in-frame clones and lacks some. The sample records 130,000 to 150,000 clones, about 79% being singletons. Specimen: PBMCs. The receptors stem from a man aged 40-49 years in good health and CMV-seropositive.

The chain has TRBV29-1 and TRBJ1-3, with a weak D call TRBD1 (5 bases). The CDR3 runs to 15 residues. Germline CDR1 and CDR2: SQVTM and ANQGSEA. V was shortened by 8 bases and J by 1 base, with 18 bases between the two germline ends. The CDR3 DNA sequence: TGCAGCCCCTGGTGGGTGGGGCATTCTGGAAACACCATATATTTT. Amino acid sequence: CSPWWVGHSGNTIYF. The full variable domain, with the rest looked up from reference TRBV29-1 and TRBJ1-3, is SAVISQKPSRDICQRGTSLTIQCQVDSQVTMMFWYRQQPGQSLTLIATANQGSEATYESGFVIDKFPISRPNLTFSTLTVSNMSPEDSSIYLCSPWWVGHSGNTIYFGEGSWLTVV.

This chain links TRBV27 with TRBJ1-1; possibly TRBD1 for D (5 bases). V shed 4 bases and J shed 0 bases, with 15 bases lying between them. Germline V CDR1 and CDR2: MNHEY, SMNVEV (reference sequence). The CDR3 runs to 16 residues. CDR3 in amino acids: CASSYSVGLLNTEAFF. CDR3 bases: TGTGCCAGCAGTTATTCCGTGGGACTCCTGAACACTGAAGCTTTCTTT.

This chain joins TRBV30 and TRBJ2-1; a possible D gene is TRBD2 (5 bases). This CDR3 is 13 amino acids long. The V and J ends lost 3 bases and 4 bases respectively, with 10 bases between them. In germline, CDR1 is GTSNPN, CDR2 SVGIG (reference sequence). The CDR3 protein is CAWSEDSYNEQFF. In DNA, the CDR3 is TGTGCCTGGAGCGAGGACTCTTACAATGAGCAGTTCTTC. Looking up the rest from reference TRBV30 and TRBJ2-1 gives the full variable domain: SQTIHQWPATLVQPVGSPLSLECTVEGTSNPNLYWYRQAAGRGLQLLFYSVGIGQISSEVPQNLSASRPQDRQFILSSKKLLLSDSGFYLCAWSEDSYNEQFFGPGTRLTVL.

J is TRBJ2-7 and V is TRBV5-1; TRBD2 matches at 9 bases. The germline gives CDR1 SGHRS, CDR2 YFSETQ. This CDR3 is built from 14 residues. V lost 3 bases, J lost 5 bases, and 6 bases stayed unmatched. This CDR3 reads CASSYSGGGDEQYF. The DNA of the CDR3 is TGCGCCAGCAGCTATAGCGGGGGTGGCGACGAGCAGTACTTC.

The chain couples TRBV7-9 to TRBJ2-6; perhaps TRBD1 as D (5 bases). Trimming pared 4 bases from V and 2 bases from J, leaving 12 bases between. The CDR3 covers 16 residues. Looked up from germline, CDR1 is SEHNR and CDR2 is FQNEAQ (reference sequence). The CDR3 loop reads CASSYHRSTGANVLTF. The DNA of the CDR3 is TGTGCCAGCAGCTACCACAGGTCTACTGGGGCCAACGTCCTGACTTTC.

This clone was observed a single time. In DNA form, the CDR3 reads TGTGCCAGTAGCCGGGACAGGGGAGTCTTTGGCTACACCTTC. This codes for CASSRDRGVFGYTF. This chain connects TRBV19 to TRBJ1-2; 10 bases align to TRBD1. The germline CDR1 and CDR2 sequences are LNHDA and SQIVND (reference sequence). The CDR3 is made up of 14 amino acids. With 6 bases clipped from V and 7 bases from J, the junction kept 8 bases outside the gene matches. The complete variable domain, with remaining parts taken from reference TRBV19 and TRBJ1-2, reads DGGITQSPKYLFRKEGQNVTLSCEQNLNHDAMYWYRQDPGQGLRLIYYSQIVNDFQKGDIAEGYSVSREKKESFPLTVTSAQKNPTAFYLCASSRDRGVFGYTFGSGTRLTVV.

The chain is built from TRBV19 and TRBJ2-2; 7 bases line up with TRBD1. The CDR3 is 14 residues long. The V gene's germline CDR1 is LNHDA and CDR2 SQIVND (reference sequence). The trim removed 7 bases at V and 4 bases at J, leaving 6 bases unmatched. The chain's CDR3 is CASIGTATTGELFF. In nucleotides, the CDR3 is TGTGCCAGTATAGGGACAGCGACCACCGGGGAGCTGTTTTTT.

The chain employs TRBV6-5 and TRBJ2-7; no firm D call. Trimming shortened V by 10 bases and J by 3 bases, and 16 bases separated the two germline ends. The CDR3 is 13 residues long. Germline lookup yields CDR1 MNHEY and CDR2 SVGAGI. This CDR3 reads CATEDLTLYEQYF. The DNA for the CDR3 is TGTGCCACCGAAGACTTGACCCTCTACGAGCAGTACTTC.

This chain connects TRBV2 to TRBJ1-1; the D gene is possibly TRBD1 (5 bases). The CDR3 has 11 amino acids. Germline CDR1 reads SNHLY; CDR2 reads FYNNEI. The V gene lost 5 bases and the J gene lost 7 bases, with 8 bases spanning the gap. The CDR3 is CASSSQVEAFF. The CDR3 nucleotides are TGTGCCAGCAGTTCACAGGTTGAAGCTTTCTTT.

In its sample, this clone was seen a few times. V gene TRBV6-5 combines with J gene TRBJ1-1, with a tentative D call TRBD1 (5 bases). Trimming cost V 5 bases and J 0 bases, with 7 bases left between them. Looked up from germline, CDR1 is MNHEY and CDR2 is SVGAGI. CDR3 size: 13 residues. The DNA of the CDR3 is TGTGCCAGCAGTGGGGCAATGAACACTGAAGCTTTCTTT. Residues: CASSGAMNTEAFF.

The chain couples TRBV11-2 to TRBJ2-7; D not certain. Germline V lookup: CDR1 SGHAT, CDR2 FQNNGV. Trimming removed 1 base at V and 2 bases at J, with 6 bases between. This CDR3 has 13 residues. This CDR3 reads CASSLGLTYEQYF. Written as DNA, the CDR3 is TGTGCCAGCAGCTTAGGACTTACCTACGAGCAGTACTTC. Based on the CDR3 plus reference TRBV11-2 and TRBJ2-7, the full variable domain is EAGVAQSPRYKIIEKRQSVAFWCNPISGHATLYWYQQILGQGPKLLIQFQNNGVVDDSQLPKDRFSAERLKGVDSTLKIQPAKLEDSAVYLCASSLGLTYEQYFGPGTRLTVT.

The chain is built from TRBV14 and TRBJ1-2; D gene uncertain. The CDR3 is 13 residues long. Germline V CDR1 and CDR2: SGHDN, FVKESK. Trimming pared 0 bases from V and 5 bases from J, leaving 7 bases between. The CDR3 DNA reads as TGTGCCAGCAGCCAAGAACGAGGATATGGCTACACCTTC. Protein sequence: CASSQERGYGYTF.

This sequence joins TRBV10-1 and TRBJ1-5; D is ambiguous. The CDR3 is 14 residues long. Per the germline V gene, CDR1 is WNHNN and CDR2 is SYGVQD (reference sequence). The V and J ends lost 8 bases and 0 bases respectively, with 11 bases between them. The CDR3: CASPTVVSNQPQHF. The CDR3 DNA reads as TGCGCCAGCCCAACAGTTGTTAGCAATCAGCCCCAGCATTTT.